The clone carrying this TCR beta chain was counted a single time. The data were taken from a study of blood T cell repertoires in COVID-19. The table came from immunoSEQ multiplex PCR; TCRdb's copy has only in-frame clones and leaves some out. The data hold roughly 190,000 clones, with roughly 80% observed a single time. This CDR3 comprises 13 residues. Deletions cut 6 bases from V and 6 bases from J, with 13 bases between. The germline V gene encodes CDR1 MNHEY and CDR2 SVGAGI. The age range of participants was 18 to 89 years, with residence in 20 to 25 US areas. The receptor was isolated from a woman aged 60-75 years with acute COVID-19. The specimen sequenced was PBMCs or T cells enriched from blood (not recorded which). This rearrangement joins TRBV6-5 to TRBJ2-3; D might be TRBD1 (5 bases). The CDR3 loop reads CASSGRVKDTQYF. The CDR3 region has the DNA TGTGCCAGCAGCGGCAGGGTTAAGGATACGCAGTATTTT.